This TCR beta chain was found in a study of blood T cells in healthy people across ages. Per germline, CDR1 SEHNR and CDR2 FQNEAQ (reference sequence). This CDR3 comprises 14 residues. Trimming cost V 4 bases and J 4 bases; bases outside gene matches: 6. A second PCR of roughly 7 to 11 cycles used a sample-barcoded 5' primer and a J-beta primer mix. Each CDR3 protein is one row after TCRdb ran MiXCR on the 5' RACE reads. The sample holds hundreds of thousands of distinct CDR3 sequences, less than 25% seen once. These sequences were also reported in another study, on T cells of mothers and their children.

The J gene is TRBJ2-7, the V gene TRBV7-9; 8 bases map to TRBD1. The sample taken for sequencing was blood. This TCR came from a boy between 10 and 17 years old in good health. The CDR3 sequence is CASSSGGAYYEQYF. CDR3 sequence (DNA): TGTGCCAGCAGCTCAGGGGGCGCTTATTACGAGCAGTACTTC.